This T cell receptor beta chain appears in the sequencing data of a study of CD8+CD57+ T cells in acquired aplastic anemia. This clonotype was detected only a few times. Sequencing involved patients with CD8+CD57+ cell expansion previously shown by flow cytometry. Both TCR beta VDJ combination and CDR3 sequence profiling were carried out. Genomic DNA was the template for this profiling. TCRdb re-derived calls from the reads in MiXCR, one entry per CDR3 protein. There are a few hundred thousand distinct CDR3 sequences in the sample; about half occur only once, and around 20% lies in the top ten. The CDR3 totals 15 residues. V was shortened by 1 base and J by 5 bases, with 17 bases between the two germline ends. Germline V gene sequence: CDR1 DFQATT, CDR2 SNEGSKA (reference sequence).

The source of this sequence is a human donor with aplastic anemia. The chain links TRBV20-1 to TRBJ1-1; no definite D call. Input material: sorted CD4+, CD8+, or CD8+CD57+ T cells (not recorded which) from PBMCs. DNA for the CDR3: TGCAGTGCTAGAGCGGTAGTTGCCGCCTCAACTGAAGCTTTCTTT. Its translation: CSARAVVAASTEAFF.